The 32 T cell receptor beta chains below come from one sample, sequenced in a study of neurological immune-mediated disorders. TCRdb recomputed calls from the 5' RACE reads with MiXCR, one row per CDR3 protein. Of 11,000 to 15,000 distinct CDR3 sequences in the sample, roughly 13% were seen once. The sample was CD8+ T cells from blood. Receptors were obtained from a female donor with HTLV-1-associated myelopathy (HAM/TSP).

This clonotype showed up many times. The chain carries TRBV29-1 and TRBJ1-1, with TRBD1 as a possible D gene (6 bases). Germline V CDR1 and CDR2: SQVTM, ANQGSEA. The CDR3 runs 13 residues. The ends were cut back, 7 bases at V and 2 bases at J, with 14 bases in the middle. The CDR3 loop reads CSALDRPNTEAFF. Here the CDR3 DNA reads TGCAGCGCTCTAGACAGGCCTAACACTGAAGCTTTCTTT.

The J gene is TRBJ2-3, the V gene TRBV5-1, with TRBD2 matching 9 bases. Trimming cost V 4 bases and J 6 bases; bases outside gene matches: 9. Per germline, CDR1 SGHRS and CDR2 YFSETQ. This CDR3 has 15 residues. CDR3 sequence: CASSDPGLATDTQYF. CDR3 nucleotide sequence: TGCGCCAGCAGCGATCCGGGACTAGCAACTGATACGCAGTATTTT.

The sample holds many counts of this clonotype. The J gene is TRBJ2-1, the V gene TRBV4-1; D possibly corresponds to TRBD1 (6 bases). This CDR3 contains 14 residues. Germline loops: CDR1 MGHRA, CDR2 YSYEKL. V gave up 1 base and J gave up 8 bases, with 12 bases separating them. The CDR3 bases are TGCGCCAGCAGCCAAGTGGTGGGGGCATATGAGCAGTTCTTC. It codes for CASSQVVGAYEQFF.

In this sample, this clonotype turned up many times. This chain joins TRBV7-9 and TRBJ2-1; TRBD1 agrees at 7 bases. V was pared by 11 bases and J by 7 bases, with 11 bases of the junction left unmatched. There are 13 residues in the CDR3. CDR1 and CDR2 from the germline V gene are SEHNR and FQNEAQ (reference sequence). CDR3 region: CAARDSGINEQFF. The DNA for the CDR3 is TGTGCCGCCCGGGACAGCGGTATTAATGAGCAGTTCTTC.

The chain employs TRBV27 and TRBJ2-5; weak D call: TRBD2 (6 bases). V shed 7 bases and J shed 5 bases, with 17 bases lying between them. CDR1 and CDR2 (germline): MNHEY, SMNVEV (reference sequence). This CDR3 region has 14 residues. The CDR3 DNA follows: TGTGCCAGCACCTATAGGGGCGCGGGGGAGACCCAGTACTTC. Translation gives CASTYRGAGETQYF.

This clonotype has a count of ten or more. The chain employs TRBV7-2 and TRBJ1-6; D is unresolved. CDR1 SGHTA and CDR2 FQGNSA come from the germline V gene. This CDR3 spans 16 amino acids. The V end lost 5 bases, the J end lost 7 bases, and 18 bases lay between the germline ends. Written as DNA, the CDR3 is TGTGCCAGCAGCACCCCTGGGCAGCGCGCCAATTCACCCCTCCACTTT. Protein sequence: CASSTPGQRANSPLHF.

This clonotype was recorded at least ten times. V is TRBV7-9 and J is TRBJ2-5; D possibly corresponds to TRBD2 (6 bases). Germline V gives CDR1 SEHNR, CDR2 FQNEAQ (reference sequence). CDR3 size: 14 residues. Trimming cost V 4 bases and J 1 base, with 10 bases left between them. CDR3 protein: CASSSEGLQETQYF. The CDR3 DNA is TGTGCCAGCAGCTCCGAGGGACTCCAAGAGACCCAGTACTTC.

This clonotype occurred many times. The chain employs TRBV29-1 and TRBJ2-1, with D tentatively TRBD2 (6 bases). The germline gives CDR1 SQVTM, CDR2 ANQGSEA. V was cut by 5 bases and J by 5 bases, with 10 bases left in between. CDR3 length equals 12 residues. The CDR3 is CSVTSSNNEQFF. CDR3 nucleotides: TGCAGCGTTACTAGCTCGAACAATGAGCAGTTCTTC.

This clonotype was seen repeatedly, ten times or more. The chain has TRBV14 and TRBJ2-5; the D call may be TRBD1 or TRBD2 (5 bases each). CDR1 is SGHDN and CDR2 is FVKESK in the germline V gene. V was clipped by 0 bases and J by 2 bases, with 19 bases between them. The CDR3 contains 18 residues. DNA of the CDR3: TGTGCCAGCAGCCAAGATGAGGGGCAGCACACCATACAAGAGACCCAGTACTTC. Amino acids: CASSQDEGQHTIQETQYF.

This clonotype appeared many times. The chain is built from TRBV9 and TRBJ2-1, with TRBD2 identical over 10 bases. The V segment lost 3 bases and the J segment 8 bases; nucleotides outside the gene matches: 11. This CDR3 spans 16 amino acids. From germline, CDR1 is SGDLS and CDR2 YYNGEE. The CDR3 coding sequence is TGTGCCAGCAGCGGGGGGGCTAGCGGGAGTAGGGATGAGCAGTTCTTC. Translation: CASSGGASGSRDEQFF.

A note on this clonotype: An end of the junction differs from the germline gene, which may be a read error. The chain uses TRBV27 and TRBJ1-1; no clear D. Germline CDR1 is MNHEY and CDR2 is SMNVEV (reference sequence). CDR3 length: 14 amino acids. CDR3 amino acids: CVSSSPTGLTEAFF. CDR3 bases: TGTGTCAGCAGCAGCCCCACGGGTTTAACTGAAGCTTTCTTT.

This clonotype appeared many times. In DNA form, the CDR3 reads TGTGCCAGCAGTTTTTCCCGACAGGGGGTCGAAAACATTCAGTACTTC. Translated, it gives CASSFSRQGVENIQYF. The V call is TRBV27, the J call TRBJ2-4; 9 bases match TRBD1. Unmatched junction bases numbered 8, after V lost 3 bases and J lost 5 bases. The germline V gene encodes CDR1 MNHEY and CDR2 SMNVEV (reference sequence). The CDR3 loop spans 16 amino acids.

This clonotype was observed many times. This chain connects TRBV12-3 or TRBV12-4 to TRBJ2-1; 9 nucleotides line up with TRBD2. The CDR3 is 14 amino acids. The trim removed 4 bases at V and 9 bases at J, leaving 7 bases unmatched. CDR3 region: CASSSGTSITEQFF. The CDR3 DNA follows: TGTGCCAGCAGTTCCGGGACTAGCATTACTGAGCAGTTCTTC.

This clonotype was detected ten times or more. Relative to the germline gene, one junction end is altered; a read error may explain this. This rearrangement joins TRBV7-7 to TRBJ2-1; a possible D gene is TRBD2 (5 bases). This CDR3 comprises 13 residues. Germline V lookup: CDR1 SSHAT, CDR2 FNYEAQ (reference sequence). CDR3 sequence reads: CASSLEGHNEQFF. The CDR3 DNA reads TGTGCTAGCAGCTTAGAGGGCCACAATGAGCAGTTCTTC.

In this sample, this clonotype turned up many times. V usage is TRBV29-1 and J usage is TRBJ2-6; D may match TRBD1 or TRBD2 (6 bases each). V lost 6 bases to trimming and J lost 1 base, with 22 bases between them. The germline CDR1 and CDR2 sequences are SQVTM and ANQGSEA. CDR3 length: 18 residues. This chain's CDR3 is CSVGAPAGGTSGANVLTF. Here the CDR3 DNA reads TGCAGCGTGGGGGCCCCAGCCGGCGGGACATCTGGGGCCAACGTCCTGACTTTC.

This clonotype has ten or more counts. The rearrangement uses TRBV4-1 and TRBJ2-7; D is perhaps TRBD2 (6 bases). The germline gives CDR1 MGHRA, CDR2 YSYEKL. Trimming pared 1 base from V and 3 bases from J, leaving 13 bases between. The CDR3 is made up of 15 amino acids. The CDR3 sequence: CASSQVRDAFYEQYF. The CDR3 region has the DNA TGCGCCAGCAGCCAAGTGCGGGATGCCTTCTACGAGCAGTACTTC.

This clonotype was counted ten times or more. The genes are TRBV7-2 and TRBJ2-1; 8 bases are shared with TRBD2. From germline, CDR1 is SGHTA and CDR2 FQGNSA. This CDR3 has 16 residues. J gave up 7 bases and V 5 bases, and 13 bases lay outside the gene matches. CDR3 sequence reads: CASSPLDGGAANEQFF. For the CDR3, the DNA is TGTGCCAGCAGCCCCCTAGACGGGGGGGCAGCGAATGAGCAGTTCTTC.

This clonotype was seen only once. This may be a read error, as it is one base from a much larger clone. The chain recombines TRBV6-5 with TRBJ1-2; 9 bases are shared with TRBD1. Germline lookup yields CDR1 MNHEY and CDR2 SVGAGI. The CDR3 totals 13 residues. Trimming took 0 bases from V and 10 from J; bases not matched to a gene: 3. CDR3 sequence: CASSYSTGGDYTF. The CDR3 bases are TGTGCCAGCAGTTACTCGACAGGGGGTGACTACACCTTC.

This clonotype has at least ten counts. The V call is TRBV29-1, the J call TRBJ1-4; D gene ambiguous. Germline values: CDR1 SQVTM, CDR2 ANQGSEA. V gave up 4 bases and J gave up 7 bases, with 4 bases separating them. The CDR3 consists of 10 residues. CDR3: CSVAGEKLFF. The CDR3 nucleotides read TGCAGCGTTGCGGGTGAAAAACTGTTTTTT.

The chain couples TRBV20-1 to TRBJ2-1; TRBD2 aligns across 12 bases. The CDR3 totals 13 residues. V was clipped by 3 bases and J by 16 bases; unmatched bases: 10. In germline, CDR1 is DFQATT, CDR2 SNEGSKA (reference sequence). The DNA of the CDR3 is TGCAGTGCTAGTCTAGCGGGAGGGGATGAGAAATTCTTC. Translating gives CSASLAGGDEKFF.

This clonotype came up many times. The chain has TRBV3-1 and TRBJ2-1; D gene uncertain. The CDR3 totals 15 residues. Germline-derived CDR1 and CDR2 are LGHDT and YNNKEL (reference sequence). V was cut by 1 base and J by 6 bases, with 13 bases left in between. This CDR3 reads CASSQVRWVLNEQFF. DNA for the CDR3: TGTGCCAGCAGCCAAGTCAGATGGGTTCTCAATGAGCAGTTCTTC.

This clonotype was seen many times. The rearrangement joins TRBV6-1 to TRBJ2-7; tentatively, D is TRBD1 (6 bases). Trimming took 11 bases from V and 5 from J, leaving 19 bases between them. Per the germline V gene, CDR1 is MNHNS and CDR2 is SASEGT. CDR3 length equals 13 residues. The CDR3 reads CASNNREVDEQYF. The CDR3 DNA follows: TGTGCCTCCAACAACAGGGAAGTCGACGAGCAGTACTTC.

The sample holds one count of this clonotype. V and J are TRBV20-1 and TRBJ2-1; 9 positions agree with TRBD2. CDR1 and CDR2 from the germline V gene are DFQATT and SNEGSKA (reference sequence). The CDR3 contains 13 residues. Losses at the gene ends were 5 bases for V and 9 bases for J; bases not matched to a gene: 8. CDR3 sequence reads: CSAPGWRGGEQFF. CDR3 DNA: TGCAGTGCTCCGGGGTGGCGGGGGGGTGAGCAGTTCTTC.

This clonotype counts as large. This sequence joins TRBV20-1 and TRBJ1-2; D unclear. The V and J ends lost 0 bases and 14 bases respectively, with 16 bases between them. CDR3 length: 12 amino acids. The germline CDR1 and CDR2 sequences are DFQATT and SNEGSKA (reference sequence). The CDR3 region has the DNA TGCAGTGCTAGAGATCTGGAGGAGAGTGAGACCTTC. It is translated as CSARDLEESETF.

This clonotype was detected many times. The chain joins TRBV7-9 to TRBJ2-7; D gene uncertain. Germline assignment: CDR1 SEHNR and CDR2 FQNEAQ (reference sequence). This CDR3 is 14 amino acids long. V lost 2 bases and J lost 4, with 12 bases in between. For the CDR3, the DNA is TGTGCCAGCAGCTTAAGTTCGAGTTCGTACGAGCAGTACTTC. This translates into CASSLSSSSYEQYF. Supplemented by reference TRBV7-9 and TRBJ2-7, the full variable domain reads DTGVSQNPRHKITKRGQNVTFRCDPISEHNRLYWYRQTLGQGPEFLTYFQNEAQLEKSRLLSDRFSAERPKGSFSTLEIQRTEQGDSAMYLCASSLSSSSYEQYFGPGTRLTVT.

This clonotype has ten or more counts. V usage is TRBV7-2 and J usage is TRBJ2-5; 10 bases map to TRBD1. This CDR3 region has 16 residues. Trimming removed 1 base from V and 2 bases from J; junction bases left unmatched: 4. Per the germline V gene, CDR1 is SGHTA and CDR2 is FQGNSA. This CDR3 is CASSLVGDRGQETQYF. CDR3 DNA: TGTGCCAGCAGCTTAGTTGGGGACAGGGGTCAAGAGACCCAGTACTTC.

The V and J genes are TRBV28 and TRBJ1-2; D is perhaps TRBD1 (6 bases). Germline V gene lookup returns CDR1 MDHEN and CDR2 SYDVKM. V gave up 6 bases and J gave up 7 bases, with 12 bases separating them. The CDR3 runs to 12 residues. CDR3 DNA: TGTGCCAGCAGATCGGGACAAACTGGCTACACCTTC. This translates into CASRSGQTGYTF.

This clonotype was counted many times. The chain is built from TRBV27 and TRBJ2-7, with 10 bases fitting TRBD1. The CDR3 is 14 amino acids. Germline lookup yields CDR1 MNHEY and CDR2 SMNVEV (reference sequence). J gave up 4 bases and V 2 bases, and 2 bases lay outside the gene matches. In DNA, the CDR3 is TGTGCCAGCAGTTTAGGGACAGGGGTTTACGAGCAGTACTTC. It encodes CASSLGTGVYEQYF.

This clonotype was recorded at least ten times. The rearrangement uses TRBV4-1 and TRBJ2-7; no firm D call. Germline loops: CDR1 MGHRA, CDR2 YSYEKL. Trimming took off 1 base at V and 0 bases at J, with 10 bases between the two ends. The CDR3 is made up of 15 amino acids. The CDR3 DNA reads as TGCGCCAGCAGCCAAGGGCACCGAATCTCCTACGAGCAGTACTTC. This sequence encodes CASSQGHRISYEQYF.

In this sample, this clonotype is medium-sized. The V and J genes are TRBV4-2 and TRBJ2-1; TRBD1 is a possible D gene (6 bases). The CDR3 loop spans 15 amino acids. Per the germline V gene, CDR1 is LGHNA and CDR2 is YNFKEQ. V shed 1 base and J shed 1 base, with 8 bases lying between them. The CDR3 DNA sequence: TGTGCCAGCAGCCAAGCTAGGGGGTCCTACAATGAGCAGTTCTTC. Translation gives CASSQARGSYNEQFF.

The chain employs TRBV28 and TRBJ1-1; D might be TRBD1 (6 bases). CDR3 length: 14 amino acids. Looked up from germline, CDR1 is MDHEN and CDR2 is SYDVKM. Trimming stripped 5 bases from V and 5 bases from J, with 15 bases between. This CDR3 reads CASSPEGRGTEAFF. The CDR3 DNA reads TGTGCCAGCAGTCCCGAAGGTAGGGGGACTGAAGCTTTCTTT. Variable domain in full (rest from reference TRBV28 and TRBJ1-1): DVKVTQSSRYLVKRTGEKVFLECVQDMDHENMFWYRQDPGLGLRLIYFSYDVKMKEKGDIPEGYSVSREKKERFSLILESASTNQTSMYLCASSPEGRGTEAFFGQGTRLTVV.

By share of the sample, this clonotype is medium-sized (0.01 to 0.1%). The chain couples TRBV12-3 or TRBV12-4 to TRBJ2-6; 7 bases fit TRBD2. The CDR3 loop spans 18 amino acids. Losses at the gene ends were 3 bases for V and 0 bases for J; bases not matched to a gene: 8. The CDR3, as DNA: TGTGCCAGCAGTTTGTGGGGGGGGGACTTCTCTGGGGCCAACGTCCTGACTTTC. It yields the protein CASSLWGGDFSGANVLTF.